The 32 T cell receptor beta chains below were found in one sample sequenced in a study of OX40 agonist ivuxolimab in advanced cancers. Generated by immunoSEQ multiplex PCR, the TCRdb table keeps only in-frame clones and is missing some. The table has 50,000 to 75,000 clones, 70% to 90% seen once. The sample here was CD4+ or CD8+ T cells sorted from blood, taken in a trial of the OX40 agonist ivuxolimab. All receptors come from an adult with an advanced solid tumor such as melanoma, head and neck, liver or kidney cancer.

This chain links TRBV2 with TRBJ1-6, with 7 bases aligning to TRBD1. The CDR3 has 14 amino acids. The J segment lost 7 bases and the V segment lost 5 bases, leaving 5 bases of the junction unmatched. CDR1 and CDR2 (germline): SNHLY, FYNNEI. DNA of the CDR3: TGTGCCAGCAGTTCACAGGGGAGGAATTCACCCCTCCACTTT. This translates into CASSSQGRNSPLHF.

This clone was picked up one time. CDR3 sequence (DNA): TGTGCCAGCAGTGAGGCAACTAGCGGGGGAACCTACAATGAGCAGTTCTTC. Residues: CASSEATSGGTYNEQFF. The rearrangement uses TRBV2 and TRBJ2-1; 11 bases map to TRBD2. The junction had 6 bases not matched to a gene; V was cut back by 3 bases and J by 2 bases. CDR1 and CDR2 from the germline V gene are SNHLY and FYNNEI. The CDR3 covers 17 residues.

The chain carries TRBV19 and TRBJ2-2; D might be TRBD1 (6 bases). Germline V gene data show CDR1 as LNHDA and CDR2 as SQIVND (reference sequence). This CDR3 spans 16 amino acids. V was trimmed by 6 bases and J by 0 bases, leaving 14 bases between them. CDR3 DNA sequence: TGTGCCAGTAGGGCCCCGACAGGAGCGAACACCGGGGAGCTGTTTTTT. Translation gives CASRAPTGANTGELFF. The complete variable domain, with remaining parts taken from reference TRBV19 and TRBJ2-2, reads DGGITQSPKYLFRKEGQNVTLSCEQNLNHDAMYWYRQDPGQGLRLIYYSQIVNDFQKGDIAEGYSVSREKKESFPLTVTSAQKNPTAFYLCASRAPTGANTGELFFGEGSRLTVL.

This clone appeared once. The chain has TRBV6-5 and TRBJ1-6; D ambiguous. The CDR3 runs 15 residues. The germline V and J ends were trimmed by 6 bases and 0 bases, with 9 bases remaining between them. Germline CDR1 and CDR2: MNHEY and SVGAGI. CDR3 protein: CASSPLSSYNSPLHF. Written as DNA, the CDR3 is TGTGCCAGCAGCCCACTCAGCTCCTATAATTCACCCCTCCACTTT.

The chain joins TRBV11-1 to TRBJ2-5, with 8 bases that match TRBD1. The CDR3 spans 17 residues. The junction had 15 bases not matched to a gene; V was cut back by 4 bases and J by 5 bases. Germline CDR1 SGHAT, CDR2 FQDESV (reference sequence). CDR3 bases: TGTGCCAGCAGCTCAGACGTCATGGACAGGGATCCCGAGACCCAGTACTTC. Translation: CASSSDVMDRDPETQYF. The full variable domain, rest sourced from reference TRBV11-1 and TRBJ2-5, is EAEVAQSPRYKITEKSQAVAFWCDPISGHATLYWYRQILGQGPELLVQFQDESVVDDSQLPKDRFSAERLKGVDSTLKIQPAELGDSAMYLCASSSDVMDRDPETQYFGPGTRLLVL.

This clone was found a few times. The chain uses TRBV28 and TRBJ1-1; D ambiguous. V lost 7 bases, J lost 2 bases, and 8 bases lay in between. CDR1 and CDR2 (germline): MDHEN, SYDVKM. CDR3 length: 12 amino acids. The CDR3 region is CASTDPNTEAFF. The CDR3 bases are TGTGCCAGCACCGACCCCAACACTGAAGCTTTCTTT. Looking up the rest from reference TRBV28 and TRBJ1-1 gives the full variable domain: DVKVTQSSRYLVKRTGEKVFLECVQDMDHENMFWYRQDPGLGLRLIYFSYDVKMKEKGDIPEGYSVSREKKERFSLILESASTNQTSMYLCASTDPNTEAFFGQGTRLTVV.

Here the CDR3 reads CASKDRGFTGELFF. The CDR3, as DNA: TGCGCCAGCAAGGACAGGGGATTCACCGGGGAGCTGTTTTTT. V usage is TRBV5-1 and J usage is TRBJ2-2; 9 bases match TRBD1. With V trimmed by 6 bases and J by 4 bases, 4 bases remained unmatched. CDR3 length equals 14 residues. Germline assignment: CDR1 SGHRS and CDR2 YFSETQ.

This clone has a handful of counts. The chain uses TRBV19 and TRBJ1-2, with TRBD1 matching over 8 bases. The germline CDR1 and CDR2 sequences are LNHDA and SQIVND (reference sequence). CDR3 length equals 13 residues. Trimming at V came to 6 bases and at J to 8 bases, leaving 8 bases not matched to a gene. The CDR3 protein is CASSTRQGSGYTF. In DNA form, the CDR3 reads TGTGCCAGTAGCACGAGACAGGGGAGCGGCTACACCTTC.

The rearrangement links TRBV4-2 to TRBJ2-1, with 11 bases aligning to TRBD2. This CDR3 has 17 residues. Trimming removed 1 base from V and 4 bases from J; junction bases left unmatched: 6. Germline V gene lookup returns CDR1 LGHNA and CDR2 YNFKEQ. CDR3 DNA: TGTGCCAGCAGCCAAGTGCTAGCGGGGGGAAATTACAATGAGCAGTTCTTC. It is translated as CASSQVLAGGNYNEQFF.

The chain combines TRBV5-8 with TRBJ1-5; D is ambiguous. V was pared by 7 bases and J by 4 bases, with 9 bases between. Germline V CDR1 and CDR2: SGHTS, YDEGEE. The CDR3 has 12 residues. The CDR3 is CASDGLNQPQHF. The DNA for the CDR3 is TGTGCCAGCGACGGGCTGAATCAGCCCCAGCATTTT.

The chain uses TRBV18 and TRBJ2-4; D uncertain. The CDR3 is made up of 14 amino acids. The V gene's germline CDR1 is KGHSH and CDR2 LQKENI. Trimming took 2 bases from V and 9 from J, leaving 14 bases between them. Written as DNA, the CDR3 is TGTGCCAGCTCACCAGAAAGGTCGCTTGGCATTCAGTACTTC. Translating gives CASSPERSLGIQYF.

The chain employs TRBV5-4 and TRBJ2-5; 7 bases are a match to TRBD1. This CDR3 contains 13 residues. Germline loops: CDR1 SGHNT, CDR2 YYREEE (reference sequence). The junction had 4 bases not matched to a gene; V was cut back by 5 bases and J by 3 bases. CDR3 in amino acids: CASSFTGEETQYF. In nucleotides, the CDR3 is TGTGCCAGCAGTTTCACAGGGGAAGAGACCCAGTACTTC.

V is TRBV30 and J is TRBJ1-3, with D possibly TRBD1 on 5 matching bases. Trimming left V 5 bases short and J 0 bases short, with 14 bases between. CDR1 is GTSNPN, CDR2 SVGIG, per germline (reference sequence). The CDR3 loop spans 15 amino acids. In DNA form, the CDR3 reads TGTGCCTGGGGGGGAGGGAGCGGCTCTGGAAACACCATATATTTT. Residues: CAWGGGSGSGNTIYF. The entire variable domain, with the rest obtained from reference TRBV30 and TRBJ1-3, is as follows: SQTIHQWPATLVQPVGSPLSLECTVEGTSNPNLYWYRQAAGRGLQLLFYSVGIGQISSEVPQNLSASRPQDRQFILSSKKLLLSDSGFYLCAWGGGSGSGNTIYFGEGSWLTVV.

V gene TRBV6-5 combines with J gene TRBJ2-7; 10 nucleotides match TRBD1. Germline CDR1 and CDR2: MNHEY and SVGAGI. The V gene end was trimmed by 3 bases and the J gene end by 3 bases; junction bases not matched to a gene: 2. This CDR3 spans 14 amino acids. The CDR3 region has the DNA TGTGCCAGCAGTTATGGGGACAGGGGCTACGAGCAGTACTTC. This translates into CASSYGDRGYEQYF.

This clone has a handful of counts. This chain connects TRBV7-2 to TRBJ2-1, with D maybe TRBD2 (5 bases). The V gene's germline CDR1 is SGHTA and CDR2 FQGNSA. The CDR3 contains 12 residues. Trimming cost V 2 bases and J 11 bases, with 10 bases left between them. As DNA, the CDR3 is TGTGCCAGCAGCTTATACGGGGAAAAGCAGTTCTTC. It translates to CASSLYGEKQFF. Supplemented by reference TRBV7-2 and TRBJ2-1, the full variable domain reads GAGVSQSPSNKVTEKGKDVELRCDPISGHTALYWYRQSLGQGLEFLIYFQGNSAPDKSGLPSDRFSAERTGGSVSTLTIQRTQQEDSAVYLCASSLYGEKQFFGPGTRLTVL.

The chain uses TRBV7-2 and TRBJ1-5, with TRBD1 as a possible D gene (6 bases). The V gene lost 3 bases and the J gene lost 6 bases, with 15 bases spanning the gap. The CDR3 has 15 amino acids. Germline V lookup: CDR1 SGHTA, CDR2 FQGNSA. The CDR3 DNA sequence: TGTGCCAGCAGCTTTTCCTCAGGGGTAGGTCAGCCCCAGCATTTT. As protein: CASSFSSGVGQPQHF.

The chain employs TRBV5-1 and TRBJ1-1, with D tentatively TRBD1 (6 bases). Germline V gene sequence: CDR1 SGHRS, CDR2 YFSETQ. V was cut by 0 bases and J by 1 base, with 10 bases left in between. This CDR3 contains 15 residues. The CDR3 loop reads CASSLELTGNTEAFF. The CDR3 coding sequence is TGCGCCAGCAGCTTGGAATTGACAGGGAACACTGAAGCTTTCTTT.

The chain carries TRBV10-3 and TRBJ2-7; D remains unclear. The germline V gene has CDR1 ENHRY and CDR2 SYGVKD. This CDR3 has 16 residues. The ends were cut back, 6 bases at V and 4 bases at J, with 22 bases in the middle. Here the CDR3 DNA reads TGTGCCATCAGCCCACGGACCGGGCCGGAGACTTACGAGCAGTACTTC. Encoded protein: CAISPRTGPETYEQYF.

The rearrangement joins TRBV7-2 to TRBJ1-2; D might be TRBD1 (6 bases). Germline assignment: CDR1 SGHTA and CDR2 FQGNSA. The CDR3 length is 13 residues. The V end lost 5 bases, the J end lost 6 bases, and 13 bases lay between the germline ends. The CDR3 loop is CASSPDRVNGYTF. The CDR3 nucleotides read TGTGCCAGCAGCCCGGACAGAGTGAATGGCTACACCTTC.

This clone has only a few counts. The CDR3 DNA reads as TGTGCCAGCAGTGGCGCGGGCAGGGGTAGGACCTACGAGCAGTACTTC. Translation: CASSGAGRGRTYEQYF. J is TRBJ2-7 and V is TRBV6-1, with a possible D match to TRBD1 (6 bases). From germline, CDR1 is MNHNS and CDR2 SASEGT. This CDR3 has 16 residues. Trimming took off 4 bases at V and 2 bases at J, with 18 bases between the two ends.

The chain employs TRBV5-5 and TRBJ2-1; 13 nucleotides match TRBD2. Trimming removed 4 bases from V and 9 bases from J; junction bases left unmatched: 7. The CDR3 has 15 residues. Germline-derived CDR1 and CDR2 are SGHKS and YYEKEE (reference sequence). This chain's CDR3 is CASSLGTSGAGEQFF. The CDR3 DNA reads as TGTGCCAGCAGCCTAGGGACTAGCGGGGCTGGTGAGCAGTTCTTC.

This clone was seen a single time. V is TRBV14 and J is TRBJ2-5; 7 bases align to TRBD2. The J call is uncertain, as TRBJ2-7 better fits the DNA end. This CDR3 has 14 amino acids. Germline lookup yields CDR1 SGHDN and CDR2 FVKESK. DNA of the CDR3: TGTGCCAGCAGCCAAGCGGGGGGAGGCTACGAGCAGTACTTC. It codes for CASSQAGGGYEQYF.

Only a few counts were recorded for this clone. V usage is TRBV18 and J usage is TRBJ2-7; no definite D call. The germline CDR1 and CDR2 sequences are KGHSH and LQKENI. Trimming shortened V by 4 bases and J by 5 bases, and 15 bases separated the two germline ends. The CDR3 totals 14 residues. The CDR3 here is CASSREPERHEQYF. DNA for the CDR3: TGTGCCAGCTCACGGGAACCCGAACGCCACGAGCAGTACTTC.

This clone was recorded only once. The chain combines TRBV9 with TRBJ1-2; D is unclear. V lost 4 bases and J lost 2, with 15 bases in between. Germline CDR1 is SGDLS and CDR2 is YYNGEE. The CDR3 is made up of 15 amino acids. The CDR3 nucleotides read TGTGCCAGCAGCCCCAAGTGGGGTAAGAACTATGGCTACACCTTC. Translating it yields CASSPKWGKNYGYTF.

This clone was counted a single time. The J gene is TRBJ1-4, the V gene TRBV25-1; D gene unclear. CDR3 length: 15 amino acids. CDR1 is MGHDK and CDR2 is SYGVNS in the germline V gene. The germline V and J ends were trimmed by 1 base and 1 base, with 7 bases remaining between them. CDR3 DNA sequence: TGTGCCAGCAGTGAATCCAGCCAAACTAATGAAAAACTGTTTTTT. As protein: CASSESSQTNEKLFF.

The gene calls are TRBV4-2 and TRBJ1-4; a weak D match, TRBD1 (6 bases). Germline CDR1 reads LGHNA; CDR2 reads YNFKEQ. V was trimmed by 1 base and J by 8 bases, leaving 11 bases between them. The CDR3 runs to 14 residues. The CDR3 sequence: CASSQGGQKEKLFF. The CDR3 coding sequence is TGTGCCAGCAGCCAAGGAGGACAGAAAGAAAAACTGTTTTTT.

This clone has just one count. Here the CDR3 reads CASSSGQMNTEAFF. In DNA form, the CDR3 reads TGCGCCAGCAGCTCGGGACAGATGAACACTGAAGCTTTCTTT. The chain uses TRBV5-1 and TRBJ1-1; 7 bases align to TRBD1. This CDR3 spans 14 amino acids. Losses at the gene ends were 3 bases for V and 0 bases for J; bases not matched to a gene: 2. Germline V gene sequence: CDR1 SGHRS, CDR2 YFSETQ.

This chain joins TRBV4-1 and TRBJ1-2, with a weak D call TRBD1 (5 bases). Between the trimmed V and J ends, which lost 4 bases and 0 bases, there was a span of 15 bases. The CDR3 runs 16 residues. In germline, CDR1 is MGHRA, CDR2 YSYEKL. The CDR3 loop is CASSPWGTGPNYGYTF. The CDR3 coding sequence is TGCGCCAGCAGCCCGTGGGGGACGGGGCCTAACTATGGCTACACCTTC.

The genes are TRBV6-1 and TRBJ1-5; D unresolved. CDR3 length equals 14 residues. Germline loops: CDR1 MNHNS, CDR2 SASEGT. Deletions cut 0 bases from V and 3 bases from J, with 6 bases between. Here the CDR3 reads CASSEARHNQPQHF. The DNA of the CDR3 is TGTGCCAGCAGTGAAGCCCGACACAATCAGCCCCAGCATTTT.

This clone was found many times. In the same sample, other DNA sequences code for this CDR3. The chain is built from TRBV19 and TRBJ1-5; D is uncertain. Germline values: CDR1 LNHDA, CDR2 SQIVND (reference sequence). V was trimmed by 7 bases and J by 4 bases, leaving 14 bases between them. The CDR3 is 14 amino acids. CDR3 coding DNA: TGTGCCAGTACCCTCCGGCCTGGAAATCAGCCCCAGCATTTT. Translating it yields CASTLRPGNQPQHF.

This chain links TRBV6-4 with TRBJ1-4; D gene unclear. Looked up from germline, CDR1 is MRHNA and CDR2 is SNTAGT. Trimming stripped 6 bases from V and 7 bases from J, with 12 bases between. This CDR3 has 13 amino acids. For the CDR3, the DNA is TGTGCCAGCAGCCCCGGATGGGGTGAAAAACTGTTTTTT. Amino acids: CASSPGWGEKLFF.

The rearrangement uses TRBV29-1 and TRBJ1-1; TRBD1 might be the D (6 bases). CDR3 length: 13 residues. CDR1 and CDR2 from the germline V gene are SQVTM and ANQGSEA. Deletions cut 7 bases from V and 0 bases from J, with 12 bases between. CDR3 bases: TGCAGCGCGCGACAGGCTATGAACACTGAAGCTTTCTTT. Translation: CSARQAMNTEAFF.